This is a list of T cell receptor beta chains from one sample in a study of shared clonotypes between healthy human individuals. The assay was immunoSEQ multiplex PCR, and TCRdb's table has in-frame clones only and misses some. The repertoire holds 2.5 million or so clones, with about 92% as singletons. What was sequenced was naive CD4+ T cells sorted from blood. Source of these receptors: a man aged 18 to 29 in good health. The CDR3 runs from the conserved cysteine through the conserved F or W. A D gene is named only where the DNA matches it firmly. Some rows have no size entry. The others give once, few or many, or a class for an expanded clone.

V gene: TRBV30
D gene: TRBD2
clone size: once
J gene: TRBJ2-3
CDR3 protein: CAWSVASGRSTDTQYF
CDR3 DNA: TGTGCCTGGAGTGTGGCTAGCGGGAGGAGCACAGATACGCAGTATTTT

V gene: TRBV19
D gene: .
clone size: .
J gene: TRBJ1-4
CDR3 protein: CASSLQGRTNEKLFF
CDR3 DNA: TGTGCCAGTAGTCTGCAGGGGAGGACTAATGAAAAACTGTTTTTT

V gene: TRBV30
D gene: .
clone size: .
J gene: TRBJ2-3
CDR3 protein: CAWSRIGASTDTQYF
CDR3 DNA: TGTGCCTGGAGTAGGATAGGAGCTAGCACAGATACGCAGTATTTT

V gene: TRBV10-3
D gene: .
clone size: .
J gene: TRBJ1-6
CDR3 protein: CAISVSSSYNSPLHF
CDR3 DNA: TGTGCCATCAGTGTCTCGAGCTCCTATAATTCACCCCTCCACTTT

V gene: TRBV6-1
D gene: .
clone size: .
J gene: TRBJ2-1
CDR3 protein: CASSEAKRTHHNEQFF
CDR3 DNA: TGTGCCAGCAGTGAAGCAAAGCGGACCCACCACAATGAGCAGTTCTTC

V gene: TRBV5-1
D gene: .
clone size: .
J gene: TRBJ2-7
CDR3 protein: CASSPGPGAYEQYF
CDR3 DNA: TGCGCCAGCTCACCGGGACCCGGGGCCTACGAGCAGTACTTC

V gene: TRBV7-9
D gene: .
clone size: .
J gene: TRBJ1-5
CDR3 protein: CASSPGVSQPQHF
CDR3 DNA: TGTGCCAGCAGCCCTGGGGTAAGTCAGCCCCAGCATTTT

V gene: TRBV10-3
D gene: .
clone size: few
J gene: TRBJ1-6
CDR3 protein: CAISDGDSPLHF
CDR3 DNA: TGTGCCATCAGTGACGGGGATTCACCCCTCCACTTT

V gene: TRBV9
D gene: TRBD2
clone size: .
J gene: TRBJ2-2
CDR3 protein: CASSVGEGDNTGELFF
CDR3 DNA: TGTGCCAGCAGCGTAGGGGAGGGAGACAACACCGGGGAGCTGTTTTTT

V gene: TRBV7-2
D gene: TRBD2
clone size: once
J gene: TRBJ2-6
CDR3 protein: CASSLVAGTLSGANVLTF
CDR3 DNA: TGTGCCAGCAGCTTAGTAGCGGGAACACTCTCTGGGGCCAACGTCCTGACTTTC

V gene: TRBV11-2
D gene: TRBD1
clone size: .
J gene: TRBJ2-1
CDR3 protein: CASSFGQGYNEQFF
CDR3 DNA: TGTGCCAGCAGCTTCGGACAGGGATACAATGAGCAGTTCTTC

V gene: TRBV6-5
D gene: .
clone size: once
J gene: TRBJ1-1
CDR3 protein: CASSFGQNTEAFF
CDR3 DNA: TGTGCCAGCAGTTTCGGACAGAACACTGAAGCTTTCTTT

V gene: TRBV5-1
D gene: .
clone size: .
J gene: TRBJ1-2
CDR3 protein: CASSLGQADGYTF
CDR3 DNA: TGCGCCAGCAGCTTGGGACAGGCTGATGGCTACACCTTC

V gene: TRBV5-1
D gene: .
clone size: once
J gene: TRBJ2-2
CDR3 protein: CASRTFTGNTGELFF
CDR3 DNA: TGCGCCAGCCGAACTTTTACAGGGAACACCGGGGAGCTGTTTTTT

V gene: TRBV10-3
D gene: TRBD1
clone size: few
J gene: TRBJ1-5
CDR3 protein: CAISENPQGAGQPQHF
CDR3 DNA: TGTGCCATCAGTGAGAACCCTCAGGGGGCTGGGCAGCCCCAGCATTTT

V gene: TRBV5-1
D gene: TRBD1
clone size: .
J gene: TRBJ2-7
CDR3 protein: CASSARTGSREQYF
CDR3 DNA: TGCGCCAGCAGCGCTCGGACAGGATCGCGCGAGCAGTACTTC

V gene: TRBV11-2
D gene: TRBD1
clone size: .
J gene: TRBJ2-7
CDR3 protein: CASNLRDRVSYEQYF
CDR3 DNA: TGTGCCAGCAACCTCCGGGACAGGGTCTCCTACGAGCAGTACTTC

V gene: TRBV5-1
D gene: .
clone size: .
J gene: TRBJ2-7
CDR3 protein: CASRFEGPYEQYF
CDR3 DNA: TGCGCCAGCAGGTTTGAGGGGCCCTACGAGCAGTACTTC

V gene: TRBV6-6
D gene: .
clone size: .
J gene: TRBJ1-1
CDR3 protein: CASSSSLNTEAFF
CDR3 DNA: TGTGCCAGCAGCTCGTCCTTGAACACTGAAGCTTTCTTT

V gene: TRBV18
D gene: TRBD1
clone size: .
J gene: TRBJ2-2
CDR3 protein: CASSPLTGTGELFF
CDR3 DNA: TGTGCCAGCTCACCCCTGACAGGGACCGGGGAGCTGTTTTTT

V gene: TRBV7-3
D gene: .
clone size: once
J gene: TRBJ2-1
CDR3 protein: CASSLDGYDNEQFF
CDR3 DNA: TGTGCCAGCAGCTTAGACGGGTACGACAATGAGCAGTTCTTC

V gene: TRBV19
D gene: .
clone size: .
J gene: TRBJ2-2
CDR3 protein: CASSITLYTGELFF
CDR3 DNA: TGTGCCAGTAGTATCACCCTTTACACCGGGGAGCTGTTTTTT

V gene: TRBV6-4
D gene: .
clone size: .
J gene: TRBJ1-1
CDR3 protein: CASSAQAWSTEAFF
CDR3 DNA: TGTGCCAGCAGTGCACAGGCGTGGTCCACTGAAGCTTTCTTT

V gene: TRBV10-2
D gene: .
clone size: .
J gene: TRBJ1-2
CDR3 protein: CASSDLEYYGYTF
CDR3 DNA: TGCGCCAGCAGTGATTTGGAATACTATGGCTACACCTTC

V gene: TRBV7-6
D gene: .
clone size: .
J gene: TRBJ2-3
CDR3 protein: CASSLGFGSNTYF
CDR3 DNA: TGTGCCAGCAGCTTAGGATTTGGATCAAACACGTATTTT

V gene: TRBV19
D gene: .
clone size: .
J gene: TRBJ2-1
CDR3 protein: CASSPRVRGPLNEQFF
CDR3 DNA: TGTGCCAGTAGTCCTAGGGTTAGGGGACCCCTGAATGAGCAGTTCTTC

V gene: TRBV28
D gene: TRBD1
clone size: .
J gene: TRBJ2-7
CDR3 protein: CASSSPGQGPYEQYF
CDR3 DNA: TGTGCCAGCAGTTCCCCGGGACAGGGACCTTACGAGCAGTACTTC

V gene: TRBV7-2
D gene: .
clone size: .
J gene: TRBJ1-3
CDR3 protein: CASSSRTAGNTIYF
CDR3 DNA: TGTGCCAGCAGCTCAAGGACAGCTGGAAACACCATATATTTT

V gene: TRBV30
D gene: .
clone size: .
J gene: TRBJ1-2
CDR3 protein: CAWAQEDNYGYTF
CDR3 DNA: TGTGCCTGGGCGCAGGAAGATAACTATGGCTACACCTTC

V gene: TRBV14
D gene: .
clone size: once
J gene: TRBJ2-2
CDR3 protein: CASSPKLPRAKNTGELFF
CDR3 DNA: TGTGCCAGCAGCCCTAAATTACCCCGGGCCAAGAACACCGGGGAGCTGTTTTTT

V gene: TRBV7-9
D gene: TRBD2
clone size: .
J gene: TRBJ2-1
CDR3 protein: CASSLGTSGTNEQFF
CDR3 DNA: TGTGCCAGCAGCTTGGGGACTAGCGGGACCAATGAGCAGTTCTTC

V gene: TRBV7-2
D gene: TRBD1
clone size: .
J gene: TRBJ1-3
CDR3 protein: CASSSGQGIGNTIYF
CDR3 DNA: TGTGCCAGCAGCTCGGGACAGGGGATTGGAAACACCATATATTTT

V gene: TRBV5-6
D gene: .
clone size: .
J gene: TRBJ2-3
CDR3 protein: CASSLWRFQKYF
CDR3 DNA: TGTGCCAGCAGCTTATGGAGGTTTCAAAAGTATTTT

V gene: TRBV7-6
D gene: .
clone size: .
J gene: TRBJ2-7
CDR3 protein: CASSLSPGHQTSEQYF
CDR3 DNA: TGTGCCAGCAGCTTATCCCCGGGACACCAGACTTCCGAGCAGTACTTC

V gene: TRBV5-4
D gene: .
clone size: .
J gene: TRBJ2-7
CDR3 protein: CASSLRGPLLYEQYF
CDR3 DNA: TGTGCCAGCAGCTTGCGGGGACCGTTACTCTACGAGCAGTACTTC

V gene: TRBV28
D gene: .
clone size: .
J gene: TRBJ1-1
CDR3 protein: CASSSFGDRGQGTEAFF
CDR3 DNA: TGTGCCAGCAGTTCATTCGGAGATCGGGGGCAGGGAACTGAAGCTTTCTTT

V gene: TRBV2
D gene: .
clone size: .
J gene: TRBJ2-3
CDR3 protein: CANTGLARDTQYF
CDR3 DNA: TGTGCCAATACAGGCCTCGCACGAGATACGCAGTATTTT

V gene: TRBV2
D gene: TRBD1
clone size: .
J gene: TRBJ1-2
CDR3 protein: CASSRDREVGGYTF
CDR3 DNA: TGTGCCAGCAGTCGGGACAGGGAGGTCGGGGGCTACACCTTC

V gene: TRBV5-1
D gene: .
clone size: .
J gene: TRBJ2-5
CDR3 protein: CASSLDRAWGETQYF
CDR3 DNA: TGCGCCAGCAGCTTGGACAGGGCGTGGGGAGAGACCCAGTACTTC

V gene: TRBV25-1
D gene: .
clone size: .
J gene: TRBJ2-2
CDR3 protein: CASSDRYTGELFF
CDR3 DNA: TGTGCCAGCAGTGACAGGTACACCGGGGAGCTGTTTTTT

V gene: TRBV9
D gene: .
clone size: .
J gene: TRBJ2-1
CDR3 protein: CASSSRGDISYNEQFF
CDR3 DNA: TGTGCCAGCAGCTCACGTGGGGACATCTCCTACAATGAGCAGTTCTTC

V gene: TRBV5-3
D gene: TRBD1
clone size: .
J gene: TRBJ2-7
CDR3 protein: CARSLRPGGGYEQYF
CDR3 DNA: TGTGCCAGAAGCTTGAGGCCAGGGGGCGGGTACGAGCAGTACTTC

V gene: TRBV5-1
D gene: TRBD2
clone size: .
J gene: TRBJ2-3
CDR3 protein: CASSLLLAGDTQYF
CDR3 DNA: TGCGCCAGCAGCTTGCTGCTAGCGGGGGATACGCAGTATTTT

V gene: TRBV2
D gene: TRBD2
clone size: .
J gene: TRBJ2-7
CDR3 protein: CASSEWLAGGNEQYF
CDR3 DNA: TGTGCCAGCAGTGAATGGCTAGCGGGAGGGAACGAGCAGTACTTC

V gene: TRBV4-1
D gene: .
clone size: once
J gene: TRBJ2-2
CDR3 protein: CASSQTPGPYTGELFF
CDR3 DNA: TGCGCCAGCAGCCAAACTCCGGGACCGTACACCGGGGAGCTGTTTTTT

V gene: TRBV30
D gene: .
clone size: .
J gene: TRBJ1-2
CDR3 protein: CAWSVGRVDGYTF
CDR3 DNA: TGTGCCTGGAGTGTCGGCAGGGTAGACGGCTACACCTTC

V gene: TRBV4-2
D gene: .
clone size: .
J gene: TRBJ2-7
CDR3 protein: CASSQGLESYEQYF
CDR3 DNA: TGTGCCAGCAGCCAAGGACTCGAGAGCTACGAGCAGTACTTC

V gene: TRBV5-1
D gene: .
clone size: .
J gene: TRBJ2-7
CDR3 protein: CASSPLGDHEQYF
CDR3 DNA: TGCGCCAGCAGCCCCCTGGGTGACCACGAGCAGTACTTC

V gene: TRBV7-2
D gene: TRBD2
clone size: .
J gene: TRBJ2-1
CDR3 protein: CASSIGTRVGNEQFF
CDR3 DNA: TGTGCCAGCAGCATCGGGACTAGGGTAGGCAATGAGCAGTTCTTC

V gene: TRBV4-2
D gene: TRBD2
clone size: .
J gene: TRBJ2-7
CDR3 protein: CASSQGGSGGSYEQYF
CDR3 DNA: TGTGCCAGCAGCCAAGGAGGTAGCGGGGGTTCCTACGAGCAGTACTTC

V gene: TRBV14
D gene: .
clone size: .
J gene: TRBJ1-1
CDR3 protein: CASVLGARTEAFF
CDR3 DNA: TGTGCCAGCGTTTTGGGGGCGCGAACTGAAGCTTTCTTT

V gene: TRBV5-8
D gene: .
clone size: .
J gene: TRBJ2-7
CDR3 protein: CASSHGFTYEQYF
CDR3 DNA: TGTGCCAGCAGCCATGGATTTACCTACGAGCAGTACTTC

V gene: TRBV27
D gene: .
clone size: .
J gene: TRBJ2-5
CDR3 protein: CASPLKETQYF
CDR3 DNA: TGTGCCAGCCCACTAAAGGAGACCCAGTACTTC

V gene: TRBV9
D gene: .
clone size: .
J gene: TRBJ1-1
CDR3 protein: CASSVEHRIMNTEAFF
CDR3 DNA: TGTGCCAGCAGCGTAGAACACCGTATTATGAACACTGAAGCTTTCTTT

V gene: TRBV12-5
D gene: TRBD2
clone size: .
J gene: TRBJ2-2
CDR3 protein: CASGRLAGRAEELFF
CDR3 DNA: TGTGCTAGTGGTCGACTAGCGGGGAGAGCAGAGGAGCTGTTTTTT

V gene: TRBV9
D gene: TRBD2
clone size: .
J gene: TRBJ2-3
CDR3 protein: CASSFGAAGGLTDTQYF
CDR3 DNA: TGTGCCAGCAGCTTCGGTGCGGCGGGGGGCCTCACAGATACGCAGTATTTT

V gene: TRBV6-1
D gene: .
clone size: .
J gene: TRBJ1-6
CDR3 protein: CANSSGLKGSSPLHF
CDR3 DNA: TGTGCCAACTCCTCCGGACTTAAGGGAAGTTCACCCCTCCACTTT

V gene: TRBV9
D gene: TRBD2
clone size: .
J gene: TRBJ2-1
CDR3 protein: CASSTTSGRSNEQFF
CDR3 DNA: TGTGCCAGCAGCACCACTAGCGGGAGATCCAATGAGCAGTTCTTC

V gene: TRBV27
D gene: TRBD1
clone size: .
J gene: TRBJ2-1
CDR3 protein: CASRRQGYNEQFF
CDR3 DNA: TGTGCCAGCAGACGACAGGGGTACAATGAGCAGTTCTTC